One sample yielded the 11 T cell receptor beta chains listed below, sequenced in a study of T-cell memory formation after mild COVID-19. MiXCR, run by TCRdb on the 5' RACE reads, gives a single entry per CDR3 protein. This table holds just over 300,000 distinct CDR3 sequences, roughly a fifth found once. The specimen sequenced was PBMCs or a T cell subset sorted from them (not recorded which). These TCRs come from a man between 18 and 29 years old who had mild COVID-19 (a few samples of this study predate the infection). Cell type and time point are not known.

This clonotype was found a few times. V usage is TRBV12-3 or TRBV12-4 and J usage is TRBJ2-5; TRBD1 matches at 7 bases. The CDR3 contains 14 residues. V gave up 6 bases and J gave up 1 base; unmatched junction bases: 5. CDR3 protein: CASSDRAPQETQYF. The CDR3 DNA follows: TGTGCCAGCAGCGACAGGGCGCCCCAAGAGACCCAGTACTTC.

This clonotype was recorded a few times. The rearrangement joins TRBV5-1 to TRBJ1-2; no clear D. Trimming stripped 4 bases from V and 4 bases from J, with 14 bases between. The germline V gene encodes CDR1 SGHRS and CDR2 YFSETQ. The CDR3 is 14 residues long. The CDR3 region is CASSLLDASYGYTF. Here the CDR3 DNA reads TGCGCCAGCAGCCTCCTGGACGCTTCCTATGGCTACACCTTC.

There are a few counts of this clonotype. J is TRBJ2-5 and V is TRBV7-8; 7 bases agree with TRBD1. The CDR3 sequence is 15 residues long. After removal of 5 bases from V and 5 bases from J, the junction contained 11 bases not matched to a gene. Per germline, CDR1 SGHVS and CDR2 FQNEAQ. The CDR3 region has the DNA TGTGCCAGCAGCGAGACAGGGTCTTGGTTCGAGACCCAGTACTTC. It yields the protein CASSETGSWFETQYF. Filled out from reference TRBV7-8 and TRBJ2-5, the complete variable domain reads GAGVSQSPRYKVAKRGQDVALRCDPISGHVSLFWYQQALGQGPEFLTYFQNEAQLDKSGLPSDRFFAERPEGSVSTLKIQRTQQEDSAVYLCASSETGSWFETQYFGPGTRLLVL.

The genes are TRBV28 and TRBJ2-7, with D tentatively TRBD2 (5 bases). The V and J ends lost 2 bases and 1 base respectively, with 15 bases between them. The CDR3 covers 16 residues. CDR1 and CDR2 from the germline V gene are MDHEN and SYDVKM. This CDR3 is CASSLSRGAGSYEQYV. The CDR3 region has the DNA TGTGCCAGCAGTTTAAGTCGGGGTGCCGGGTCCTACGAGCAGTACGTC.

The V call is TRBV5-1, the J call TRBJ2-1; TRBD2 aligns across 13 bases. CDR3 length equals 18 residues. J lost 5 bases, V lost 4 bases, and 12 bases had no gene match. Germline loops: CDR1 SGHRS, CDR2 YFSETQ. The CDR3 loop is CASSLGLAGAWPDNEQFF. The CDR3 DNA reads as TGCGCCAGCAGCCTCGGACTAGCGGGGGCGTGGCCCGACAATGAGCAGTTCTTC.

The rearrangement uses TRBV7-7 and TRBJ1-4; D remains unclear. Germline V gene sequence: CDR1 SSHAT, CDR2 FNYEAQ (reference sequence). The V end was cut by 4 bases, the J end by 6 bases, with 9 bases between. The CDR3 consists of 13 residues. CDR3 bases: TGTGCCAGCAGCTGCTCTTTGGATGAAAAACTGTTTTTT. Its translation is CASSCSLDEKLFF.

The chain is built from TRBV7-3 and TRBJ2-1; 9 positions match TRBD2. The V gene's germline CDR1 is SGHTA and CDR2 FQGTGA. The CDR3 covers 15 residues. With V trimmed by 5 bases and J by 7 bases, 9 bases remained unmatched. This CDR3 reads CASSPSSGAGNEQFF. In DNA, the CDR3 is TGTGCCAGCAGCCCGTCTAGCGGGGCTGGAAATGAGCAGTTCTTC. Together with reference TRBV7-3 and TRBJ2-1, the CDR3 gives the full variable domain: GAGVSQTPSNKVTEKGKYVELRCDPISGHTALYWYRQSLGQGPEFLIYFQGTGAADDSGLPNDRFFAVRPEGSVSTLKIQRTERGDSAVYLCASSPSSGAGNEQFFGPGTRLTVL.

The rearrangement links TRBV12-3 or TRBV12-4 to TRBJ1-1; TRBD1 is a possible D gene (5 bases). V lost 1 base and J lost 4, with 10 bases in between. The CDR3 length is 14 residues. CDR3: CASSLGPGRTEAFF. The CDR3 DNA sequence: TGTGCCAGCAGTTTAGGTCCGGGGCGCACTGAAGCTTTCTTT.

This clonotype has a single count. The rearrangement links TRBV5-1 to TRBJ2-5; a weak D match, TRBD1 (6 bases). V lost 3 bases and J 1 base, leaving 13 bases between the germline ends. Per germline, CDR1 SGHRS and CDR2 YFSETQ. There are 15 residues in the CDR3. CDR3 DNA: TGCGCCAGCAGCTCAGGGGAAGGAGGCCAAGAGACCCAGTACTTC. Protein: CASSSGEGGQETQYF.

The chain couples TRBV20-1 to TRBJ2-7; no firm D call. Trimming removed 4 bases from V and 1 base from J, with 11 bases in between. The germline CDR1 and CDR2 sequences are DFQATT and SNEGSKA (reference sequence). This CDR3 contains 13 residues. Written as DNA, the CDR3 is TGCAGTGCTATTGACCCCCGGTCCTACGAGCAGTACGTC. As protein: CSAIDPRSYEQYV.

J is TRBJ2-3 and V is TRBV5-1, with D possibly TRBD2 on 6 matching bases. Germline V gene data show CDR1 as SGHRS and CDR2 as YFSETQ. CDR3 size: 15 residues. With 4 bases removed from V and 2 bases from J, the gap between germline ends came to 14 bases. The CDR3 sequence is CASSPRGTATDTQYF. The CDR3 bases are TGCGCCAGCAGCCCTCGAGGGACTGCCACAGATACGCAGTATTTT.